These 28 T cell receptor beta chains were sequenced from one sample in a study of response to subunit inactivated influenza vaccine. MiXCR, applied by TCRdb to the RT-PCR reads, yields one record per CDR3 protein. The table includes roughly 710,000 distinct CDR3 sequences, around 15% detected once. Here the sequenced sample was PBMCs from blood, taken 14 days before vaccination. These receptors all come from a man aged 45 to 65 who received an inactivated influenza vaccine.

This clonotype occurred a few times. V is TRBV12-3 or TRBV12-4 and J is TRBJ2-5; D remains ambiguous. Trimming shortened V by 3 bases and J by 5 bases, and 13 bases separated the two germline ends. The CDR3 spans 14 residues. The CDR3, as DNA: TGTGCCAGCAGTTTGAAGTCTTGGGCGGAGACCCAGTACTTC. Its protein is CASSLKSWAETQYF.

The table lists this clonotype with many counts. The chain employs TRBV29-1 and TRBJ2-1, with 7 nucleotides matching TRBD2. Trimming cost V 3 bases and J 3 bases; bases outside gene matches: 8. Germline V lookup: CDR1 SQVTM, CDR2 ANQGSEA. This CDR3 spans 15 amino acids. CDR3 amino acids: CSVDGLAVNYNEQFF. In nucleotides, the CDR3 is TGCAGCGTTGACGGGCTAGCGGTGAACTACAATGAGCAGTTCTTC.

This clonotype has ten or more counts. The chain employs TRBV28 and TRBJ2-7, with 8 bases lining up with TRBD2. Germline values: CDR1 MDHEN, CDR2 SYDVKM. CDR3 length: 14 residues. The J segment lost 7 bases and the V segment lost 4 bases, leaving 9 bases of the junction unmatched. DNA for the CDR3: TGTGCCAGCAGTTCACCGGGACTAGTAACTGAGCAGTACTTC. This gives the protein CASSSPGLVTEQYF.

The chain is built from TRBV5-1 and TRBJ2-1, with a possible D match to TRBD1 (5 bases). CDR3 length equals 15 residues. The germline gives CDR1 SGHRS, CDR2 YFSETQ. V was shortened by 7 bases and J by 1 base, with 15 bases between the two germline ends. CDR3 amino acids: CASLPNTGSYNEQFF. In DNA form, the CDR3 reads TGCGCCAGCCTCCCCAACACAGGATCCTACAATGAGCAGTTCTTC.

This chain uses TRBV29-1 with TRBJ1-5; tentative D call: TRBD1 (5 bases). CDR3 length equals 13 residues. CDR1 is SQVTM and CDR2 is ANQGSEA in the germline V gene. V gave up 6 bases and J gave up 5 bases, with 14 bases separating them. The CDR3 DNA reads TGCAGCGTGGCAGCGGGGCTCGATCAGCCCCAGCATTTT. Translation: CSVAAGLDQPQHF.

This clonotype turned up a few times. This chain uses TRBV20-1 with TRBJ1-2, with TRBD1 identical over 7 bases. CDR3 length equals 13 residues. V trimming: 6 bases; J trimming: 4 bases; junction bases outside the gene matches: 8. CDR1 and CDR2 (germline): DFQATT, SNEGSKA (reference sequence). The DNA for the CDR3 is TGCAGTGCGCTGGACAGGAAGACCTATGGCTACACCTTC. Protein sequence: CSALDRKTYGYTF.

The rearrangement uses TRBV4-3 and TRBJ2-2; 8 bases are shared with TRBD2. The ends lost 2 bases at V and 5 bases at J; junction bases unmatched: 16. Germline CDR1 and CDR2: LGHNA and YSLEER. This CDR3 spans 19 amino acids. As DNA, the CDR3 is TGCGCCAGCAGCCAAATCAGGGGTAGCGGGGACCAAGGGACCGGGGAGCTGTTTTTT. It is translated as CASSQIRGSGDQGTGELFF.

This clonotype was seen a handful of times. The DNA for the CDR3 is TGTGCCAGCAGTGAGAGGGGACTCATCGGGACTAGCGGGACTAATGAGCAGTTCTTC. It is translated as CASSERGLIGTSGTNEQFF. This rearrangement joins TRBV6-1 to TRBJ2-1; 13 nucleotides match TRBD2. V lost 3 bases to trimming and J lost 7 bases; unmatched junction nucleotides: 15. The CDR3 length is 19 residues. The V gene's germline CDR1 is MNHNS and CDR2 SASEGT.

CDR3 nucleotide sequence: TGTGCCAGCAGCCGAGACGGGAGGGCGTACGAGCAGTACTTC. Its translation is CASSRDGRAYEQYF. V gene TRBV4-2 combines with J gene TRBJ2-7; 8 bases map to TRBD2. V lost 4 bases and J lost 4; bases outside the gene matches: 6. The CDR3 spans 14 residues. Germline V gene sequence: CDR1 LGHNA, CDR2 YNFKEQ.

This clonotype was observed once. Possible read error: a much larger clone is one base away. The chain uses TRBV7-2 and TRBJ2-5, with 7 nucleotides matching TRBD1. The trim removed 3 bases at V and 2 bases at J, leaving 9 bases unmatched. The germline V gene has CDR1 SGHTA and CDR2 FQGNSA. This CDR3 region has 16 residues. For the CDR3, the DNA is TGTGCCAGCAGCTTGACAACAGGGGTGTGGCAAGAGACCCAGTACTTC. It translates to CASSLTTGVWQETQYF.

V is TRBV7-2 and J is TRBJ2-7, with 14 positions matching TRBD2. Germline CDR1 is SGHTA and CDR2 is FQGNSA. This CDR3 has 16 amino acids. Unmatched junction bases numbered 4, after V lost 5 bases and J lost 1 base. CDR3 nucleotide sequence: TGTGCCAGCAGCCGGACTAGCGGGGGGCCGTCCTACGAGCAGTACTTC. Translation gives CASSRTSGGPSYEQYF.

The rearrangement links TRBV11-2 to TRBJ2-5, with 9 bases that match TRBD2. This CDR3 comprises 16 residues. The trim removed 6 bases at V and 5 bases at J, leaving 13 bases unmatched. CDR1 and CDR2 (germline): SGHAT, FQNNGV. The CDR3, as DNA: TGTGCCAGCAGTTTAAGAGATAGCGGGGGCATGGAGACCCAGTACTTC. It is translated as CASSLRDSGGMETQYF.

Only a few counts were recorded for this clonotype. The CDR3, as DNA: TGCAGTGCTAGAGTCGGGACGACCTACAATGAGCAGTTCTTC. Translating gives CSARVGTTYNEQFF. V and J are TRBV20-1 and TRBJ2-1; D may correspond to TRBD1 or TRBD2 (5 bases each). V was cut by 1 base and J by 2 bases, with 9 bases left in between. The germline gives CDR1 DFQATT, CDR2 SNEGSKA (reference sequence). There are 14 residues in the CDR3.

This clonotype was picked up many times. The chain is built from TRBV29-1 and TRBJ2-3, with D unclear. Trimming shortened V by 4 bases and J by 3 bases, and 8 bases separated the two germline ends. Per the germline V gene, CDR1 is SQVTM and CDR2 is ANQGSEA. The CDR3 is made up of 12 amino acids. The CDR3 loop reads CSVVPVTDTQYF. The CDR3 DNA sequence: TGCAGCGTTGTCCCAGTAACAGATACGCAGTATTTT.

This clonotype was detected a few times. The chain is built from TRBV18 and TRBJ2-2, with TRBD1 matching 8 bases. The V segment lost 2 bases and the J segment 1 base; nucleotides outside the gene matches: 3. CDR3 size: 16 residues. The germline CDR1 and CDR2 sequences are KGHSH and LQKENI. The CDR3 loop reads CASSPWDRRNTGELFF. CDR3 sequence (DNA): TGTGCCAGCTCACCATGGGACAGGAGGAACACCGGGGAGCTGTTTTTT. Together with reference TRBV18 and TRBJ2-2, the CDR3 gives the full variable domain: NAGVMQNPRHLVRRRGQEARLRCSPMKGHSHVYWYRQLPEEGLKFMVYLQKENIIDESGMPKERFSAEFPKEGPSILRIQQVVRGDSAAYFCASSPWDRRNTGELFFGEGSRLTVL.

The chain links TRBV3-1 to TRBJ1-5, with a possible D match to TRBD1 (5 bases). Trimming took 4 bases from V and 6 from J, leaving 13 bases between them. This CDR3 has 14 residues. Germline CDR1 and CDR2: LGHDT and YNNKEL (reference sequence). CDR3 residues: CASSPGLGSQPQHF. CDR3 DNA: TGTGCCAGCAGCCCAGGGTTGGGGAGTCAGCCCCAGCATTTT.

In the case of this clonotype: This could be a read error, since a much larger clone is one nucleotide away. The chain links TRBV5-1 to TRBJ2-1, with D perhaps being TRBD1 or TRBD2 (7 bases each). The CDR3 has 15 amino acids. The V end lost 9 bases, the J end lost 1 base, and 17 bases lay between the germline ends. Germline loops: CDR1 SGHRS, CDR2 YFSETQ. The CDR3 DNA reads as TGCGCCATCAGTCCCAGGGGGGGGTCCTACAATGAGCAGTTCTTC. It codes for CAISPRGGSYNEQFF.

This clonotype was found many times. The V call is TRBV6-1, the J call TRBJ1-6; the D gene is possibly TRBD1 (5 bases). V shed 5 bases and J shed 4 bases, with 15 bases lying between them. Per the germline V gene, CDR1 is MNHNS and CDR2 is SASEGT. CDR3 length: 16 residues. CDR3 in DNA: TGTGCCAGCAGTCGCGTAGGGGCGCCTTATAATTCACCCCTCCACTTT. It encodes CASSRVGAPYNSPLHF.

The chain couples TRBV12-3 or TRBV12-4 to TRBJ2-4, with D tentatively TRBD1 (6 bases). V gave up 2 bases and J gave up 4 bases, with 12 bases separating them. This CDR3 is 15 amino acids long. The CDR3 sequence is CASSLPLTGKNIQYF. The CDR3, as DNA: TGTGCCAGCAGTTTACCACTAACAGGGAAAAACATTCAGTACTTC.

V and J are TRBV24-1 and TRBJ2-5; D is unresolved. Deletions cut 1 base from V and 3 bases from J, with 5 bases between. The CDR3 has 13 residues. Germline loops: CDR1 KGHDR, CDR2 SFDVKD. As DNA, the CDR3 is TGTGCCACCAGTGATTTAATGAAAGAGACCCAGTACTTC. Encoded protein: CATSDLMKETQYF.

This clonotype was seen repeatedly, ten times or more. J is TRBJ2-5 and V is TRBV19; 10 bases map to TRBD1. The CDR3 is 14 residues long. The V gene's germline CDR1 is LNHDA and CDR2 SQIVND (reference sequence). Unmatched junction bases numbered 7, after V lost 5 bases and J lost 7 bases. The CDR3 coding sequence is TGTGCCAGTAGTTCCGGGACAGGGGTTGCGACCCAGTACTTC. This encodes CASSSGTGVATQYF.

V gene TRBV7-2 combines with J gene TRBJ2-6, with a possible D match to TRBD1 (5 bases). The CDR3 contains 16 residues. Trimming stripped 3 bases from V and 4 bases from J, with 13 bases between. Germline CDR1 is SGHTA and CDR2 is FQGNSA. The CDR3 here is CASSLTREAGANVLTF. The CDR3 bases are TGTGCCAGCAGCTTGACCAGGGAAGCCGGGGCCAACGTCCTGACTTTC.

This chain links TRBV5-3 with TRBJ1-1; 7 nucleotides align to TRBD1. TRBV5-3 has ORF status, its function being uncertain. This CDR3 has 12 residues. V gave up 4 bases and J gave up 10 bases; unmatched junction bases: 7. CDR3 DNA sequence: TGTGCCAGAAGCGGGCGGGACAGCCCAGCTTTCTTT. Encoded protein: CARSGRDSPAFF.

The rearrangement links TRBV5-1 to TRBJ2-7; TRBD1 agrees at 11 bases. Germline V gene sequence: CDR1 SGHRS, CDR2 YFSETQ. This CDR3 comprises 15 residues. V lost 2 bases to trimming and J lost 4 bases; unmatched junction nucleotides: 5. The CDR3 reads CASSLPGTGGYEQYF. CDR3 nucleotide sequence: TGCGCCAGCAGCTTACCGGGGACAGGGGGTTACGAGCAGTACTTC.

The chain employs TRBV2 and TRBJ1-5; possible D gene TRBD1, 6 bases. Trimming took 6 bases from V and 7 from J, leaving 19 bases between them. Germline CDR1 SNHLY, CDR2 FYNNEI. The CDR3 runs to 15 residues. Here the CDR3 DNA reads TGTGCCAGCAGCTCAAAACAGGGAATACGACAGCCCCAGCATTTT. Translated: CASSSKQGIRQPQHF.

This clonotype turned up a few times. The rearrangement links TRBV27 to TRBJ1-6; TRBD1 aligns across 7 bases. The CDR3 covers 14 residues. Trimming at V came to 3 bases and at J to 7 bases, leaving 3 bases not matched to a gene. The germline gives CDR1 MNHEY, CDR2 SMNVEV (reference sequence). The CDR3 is CASSFWDRNSPLHF. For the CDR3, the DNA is TGTGCCAGCAGTTTTTGGGACAGAAATTCACCCCTCCACTTT.

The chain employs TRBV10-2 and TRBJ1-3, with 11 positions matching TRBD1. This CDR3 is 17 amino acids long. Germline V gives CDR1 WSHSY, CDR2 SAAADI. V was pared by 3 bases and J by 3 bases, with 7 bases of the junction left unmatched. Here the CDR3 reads CASSDPGTGGLGNTIYF. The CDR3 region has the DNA TGCGCCAGCAGTGATCCCGGGACAGGGGGTCTTGGAAACACCATATATTTT.

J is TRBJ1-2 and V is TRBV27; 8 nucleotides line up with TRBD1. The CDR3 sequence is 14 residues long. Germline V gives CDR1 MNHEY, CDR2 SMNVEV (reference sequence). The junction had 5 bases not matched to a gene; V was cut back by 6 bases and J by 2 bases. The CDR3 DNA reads TGTGCCAGCAGCCACAGGGGGGGGAACTATGGCTACACCTTC. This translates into CASSHRGGNYGYTF.